The rows below give T cell receptor beta chains drawn from one sample of a study of shared clonotypes between healthy human individuals. Data came from immunoSEQ multiplex PCR; TCRdb stores just in-frame clones and leaves some out. The sample records 600,000 to 750,000 clones, 60% to 80% being singletons. Source material: memory CD4+ T cells sorted from blood. These receptors were taken from a woman in her twenties or thirties in good health. Both conserved end residues are part of each CDR3. The D gene is left open where the match is weak. Size values are once, few and many counts, or a class for expanded clones, and some rows have none.

clone_size	d_call	v_call	j_call	cdr3_nt	cdr3_aa
-	-	TRBV25-1	TRBJ2-7	TGTGCCAGCAGTGGACCTGGGGGGCGTCTCCACTACGAGCAGTACTTC	CASSGPGGRLHYEQYF
-	-	TRBV11-1	TRBJ1-5	TGTGCCAGCAGCCGGGACACTAATCAGCCCCAGCATTTT	CASSRDTNQPQHF
-	TRBD1	TRBV19	TRBJ1-2	TGTGCCAACCCGGACAGGGACAGGGGCTACACCTTC	CANPDRDRGYTF
-	-	TRBV7-8	TRBJ2-2	TGTGCCAGCAGCTACTACCGGGACTCCCCTTGGAACACCGGGGAGCTGTTTTTT	CASSYYRDSPWNTGELFF
-	-	TRBV13	TRBJ2-1	TGTGCCAGCAGCTTAAGGTTCTTC	CASSLRFF
once	TRBD2	TRBV10-3	TRBJ2-7	TGTGCCACCGGGACTAGCGGGAGGCCGACCTACGAGCAGTACTTC	CATGTSGRPTYEQYF
-	-	TRBV28	TRBJ1-2	TGTGCCAGCAGTCCCAGAGGACTCTATGGCTACACCTTC	CASSPRGLYGYTF
-	-	TRBV6-1	TRBJ2-3	TGTGCCAGCAGCAGGGTCTTGCAGGCAGATACGCAGTATTTT	CASSRVLQADTQYF
-	-	TRBV7-9	TRBJ2-7	TGTGCCAGCAGCTTATCGCAGACTTACTACGAGCAGTACTTC	CASSLSQTYYEQYF
-	-	TRBV30	TRBJ2-5	TGTGCCTGGAGTGCCCTCGACTTCGCCAAGACCCAGTACTTC	CAWSALDFAKTQYF
-	-	TRBV18	TRBJ1-2	TGTGCCAGCTCACCAGAGTATAGTAGGGTGGAGGGCTACACCTTC	CASSPEYSRVEGYTF
-	TRBD2	TRBV5-1	TRBJ2-7	TGCGCCAGCAGCCGTACCAGGGGGACTAGCGAGACCTACGAGCAGTACTTC	CASSRTRGTSETYEQYF
-	-	TRBV30	TRBJ2-7	TGTGCCTGGAGTGACATTTGGGGCAAGGACGAGCAGTACTTC	CAWSDIWGKDEQYF
few	-	TRBV6-1	TRBJ1-1	TGTGCCAGCGAAGGGAACACTGAAGCTTTCTTT	CASEGNTEAFF
many	-	TRBV6-6	TRBJ1-5	TGTGCCAGCAGTACGGGGCCGGGGCCCCAGCATTTT	CASSTGPGPQHF
many	-	TRBV2	TRBJ2-7	TGTGCCAGCGCCCCGTGGGGATACCGCGTTGAGCAGTACTTC	CASAPWGYRVEQYF
few	-	TRBV28	TRBJ2-5	TGTGCCAGCAGCGTAACGGCGACCCAAGAGACCCAGTACTTC	CASSVTATQETQYF
-	-	TRBV25-1	TRBJ2-7	TGTGCCAGCAGTACTCGGGAGAATAACGCCTACGAGCAGTACTTC	CASSTRENNAYEQYF
-	-	TRBV6-1	TRBJ2-5	TGTGCCAGCAGTGGTTCCCCAGGGACTCGGCAGACCCAGTACTTC	CASSGSPGTRQTQYF
-	-	TRBV28	TRBJ2-1	TGTGCCAGCAGTTGGCGTGGGACTTCTAATGCACGACTCGGGCAGTTCTTC	CASSWRGTSNARLGQFF
-	-	TRBV4-1	TRBJ2-2	TGCGCCAGCAGCCAAGGCGGAGGGAGAACCGGGGAGCTGTTTTTT	CASSQGGGRTGELFF
few	TRBD2	TRBV18	TRBJ2-5	TGTGCCAGCTCCGGGGGGTACCAAGAGACCCAGTACTTC	CASSGGYQETQYF
-	TRBD1	TRBV5-1	TRBJ1-1	TGCGCCAGCAGCCCCCCTACAGGGGCGAACACTGAAGCTTTCTTT	CASSPPTGANTEAFF
-	-	TRBV5-6	TRBJ1-1	TGTGCCAGCAGCATTGAACCGAACAAAGTGAACACTGAAGCTTTCTTT	CASSIEPNKVNTEAFF
-	-	TRBV28	TRBJ2-3	TGTGCCAGCAGCTCGGCTAGCATTAGCACAGATACGCAGTATTTT	CASSSASISTDTQYF
once	TRBD2	TRBV19	TRBJ2-3	TGTGCCAGTAGGACTAGCTCATACACAGATACGCAGTATTTT	CASRTSSYTDTQYF
-	-	TRBV5-1	TRBJ2-1	TGCGCCAGCAGGGGTGGGGACTGGGGCAATGAGCAGTTCTTC	CASRGGDWGNEQFF
-	-	TRBV7-2	TRBJ1-5	TGTGCCAGCAGCCCCGAAGTGGGGGGGGCTCGCAATCAGCCCCAGCATTTT	CASSPEVGGARNQPQHF
-	-	TRBV14	TRBJ2-2	TGTGCCAGCAGCCAAGAGGGTCTAGCGAGCACCGGGGAGCTGTTTTTT	CASSQEGLASTGELFF
-	-	TRBV2	TRBJ2-7	TGTGCCAGCAGTACTCCGGGGCAAAGCTCCTACGAGCAGTACTTC	CASSTPGQSSYEQYF
-	-	TRBV5-4	TRBJ2-2	TGTGCCAGCAGCTTGACTGGGTTCACCGGGGAGCTGTTTTTT	CASSLTGFTGELFF
few	-	TRBV7-2	TRBJ1-5	TGTGCCAGCAGCCTGGGGGGAAAGATGTCCCAGCATTTT	CASSLGGKMSQHF
-	-	TRBV12-2	TRBJ2-3	TGTGCAAGTCGCCGAGCGGGAGGAAAAAGGGATACGCAGTATTTT	CASRRAGGKRDTQYF
few	-	TRBV19	TRBJ2-4	TGTGCCAGTAGTCCCGGACGTCTAAGGGGAAACATTCAGTACTTC	CASSPGRLRGNIQYF
-	-	TRBV30	TRBJ2-3	TGTGCCTGGAGTGTATTGGGGGATACGCAGTATTTT	CAWSVLGDTQYF
few	-	TRBV7-9	TRBJ2-3	TGTGCCAGCAGCCCCTTTCCTGACAGGCGGGCGCAGTATTTT	CASSPFPDRRAQYF
few	-	TRBV7-8	TRBJ1-5	TGTGCCAGCAGCTCCCGAGGGGGGTCCAATCAGCCCCAGCATTTT	CASSSRGGSNQPQHF